The T cell receptor beta chain under discussion was sequenced for a study of technical replicates of blood from a few donors (dated by TCRdb to about 2017). To prepare the library, the immunoSEQ multiplex PCR assay was applied. Here the immuneACCESS table is served through TCRdb, limited to in-frame sequences with V and J called. Missing clones are a known gap in these copies; in checked studies unresolved V genes cover under half, and the rest lacks a known reason. This sample lists some 14,000 clones; over 80% were detected once. In total, the top ten clones hold roughly an eighth of the sample. This clone has more than one count but fewer than ten. Its antigen remains unidentified. Qualities for individual bases were not recorded, and no much larger clone is one base off. The CDR3 starts with the cysteine, ends with the phenylalanine, and has 16 residues. The entry retains the CDR3 DNA only, 48 bases that are in frame from base 1. The germline ends are 20 bases apart after V is trimmed by 6 bases and J by 5 bases. Sequences SNHLY (CDR1) and FYNNEI (CDR2) are obtained from the germline V gene.

The clonotype originates from a human donor in good health. The specimen sequenced was PBMCs. The rearranged segments are TRBV2 and TRBJ1-5; the D segment cannot be called with confidence. CDR3 protein: CASRPQRAVGDQPQHF. The nucleotides are TGTGCCAGCAGACCTCAGAGGGCAGTGGGAGATCAGCCCCAGCATTTT.